This T cell receptor (beta chain) was sequenced for a study of cytomegalovirus exposure and HLA in healthy donors. General study results and limits: Prior analysis indicated that the majority of TCR beta V segments exhibited productivity approximately 87% or approximately 30% of the time. An analysis was carried out later, and it reportedly showed fewer N-insertions in an Asian-associated ancestry cluster than the approximately 670-donor mean.

Use of 60 Vbeta and 13 Jbeta primers characterized the PCR. Using immunoSEQ multiplex PCR, the repertoire was profiled, and TCRdb retains in-frame clones only, with some absent. Of roughly 78,000 clones listed, less than 75% were seen once; the top ten hold around 6%. Turning to this clone: Its antigen is undetermined.

This TCR came from a man in his thirties or forties in good health and CMV-seropositive. Sequencing used PBMCs.

The CDR3 nucleotides are TGTGCCTGGAGACGTTCACGGACAGGGTTTAACTATGGCTACACCTTC. This codes for CAWRRSRTGFNYGYTF. The chain couples TRBV30 to TRBJ1-2, with TRBD1 matching 8 bases. V shed 3 bases, J shed 1 base, and the junction held 10 bases outside the gene matches. CDR1 GTSNPN and CDR2 SVGIG come from the germline V gene (reference sequence). This CDR3 region has 16 residues.